This passage covers 7 T cell receptor beta chains from one sample sequenced in a study of blood T cell repertoires in COVID-19. Sequenced by immunoSEQ multiplex PCR; TCRdb stores in-frame clones only, minus some. This table has 200,000 to 300,000 clones, 86% appearing once. The sample comprised peripheral blood. These receptors came from a young man with active or convalescent COVID-19.

This sequence joins TRBV2 and TRBJ1-5; D is undetermined. V was clipped by 11 bases and J by 0 bases, with 11 bases between them. In germline, CDR1 is SNHLY, CDR2 FYNNEI. The CDR3 covers 13 residues. CDR3 amino acids: CAGRRNSNQPQHF. The CDR3 region has the DNA TGTGCCGGCCGGAGAAATAGCAATCAGCCCCAGCATTTT.

The chain employs TRBV10-3 and TRBJ1-5, with 7 positions matching TRBD1. This CDR3 spans 13 amino acids. CDR1 and CDR2 (germline): ENHRY, SYGVKD. The junction had 5 bases not matched to a gene; V was cut back by 6 bases and J by 6 bases. DNA of the CDR3: TGTGCCATCAGCCCAGGGGGAAGTCAGCCCCAGCATTTT. Its protein is CAISPGGSQPQHF.

This sequence joins TRBV5-1 and TRBJ2-1; D may be TRBD2 (7 bases). The CDR3 consists of 15 residues. Per germline, CDR1 SGHRS and CDR2 YFSETQ. Trimming took 1 base from V and 0 from J, leaving 8 bases between them. The CDR3 DNA is TGCGCCAGCAGCTTGAGGGGGGGCTCCTACAATGAGCAGTTCTTC. Protein sequence: CASSLRGGSYNEQFF.

This rearrangement joins TRBV2 to TRBJ1-2; 9 positions match TRBD1. The CDR3 sequence is 15 residues long. Germline V gene lookup returns CDR1 SNHLY and CDR2 FYNNEI. The junction had 10 bases not matched to a gene; V was cut back by 5 bases and J by 6 bases. The CDR3 region has the DNA TGTGCCAGCAGTAGGGACGGGACAGGGTACGATGGCTACACCTTC. It encodes CASSRDGTGYDGYTF. Full variable domain (outside the CDR3, taken from reference TRBV2 and TRBJ1-2): EPEVTQTPSHQVTQMGQEVILRCVPISNHLYFYWYRQILGQKVEFLVSFYNNEISEKSEIFDDQFSVERPDGSNFTLKIRSTKLEDSAMYFCASSRDGTGYDGYTFGSGTRLTVV.

The sample holds one count of this clone. The chain recombines TRBV3-1 (or the pseudogene TRBV3-2) with TRBJ2-5; perhaps TRBD2 as D (6 bases). V shed 6 bases and J shed 5 bases, with 22 bases lying between them. The CDR3 runs to 16 residues. Looked up from germline, CDR1 is LGHDT and CDR2 is YNNKEL (reference sequence). The CDR3 sequence is CASSPRFGGPEETQYF. The CDR3 coding sequence is TGTGCCAGCAGTCCCCGCTTTGGAGGGCCGGAGGAGACCCAGTACTTC.

The rearrangement links TRBV9 to TRBJ2-7; D perhaps matches TRBD2 (5 bases). Germline V lookup: CDR1 SGDLS, CDR2 YYNGEE. V lost 0 bases, J lost 2 bases, and 9 bases lay in between. The CDR3 is 14 amino acids. Here the CDR3 DNA reads TGTGCCAGCAGCGTAGGTGCGGGTCCCTACGAGCAGTACTTC. Translated: CASSVGAGPYEQYF. Together with reference TRBV9 and TRBJ2-7, the CDR3 gives the full variable domain: DSGVTQTPKHLITATGQRVTLRCSPRSGDLSVYWYQQSLDQGLQFLIQYYNGEERAKGNILERFSAQQFPDLHSELNLSSLELGDSALYFCASSVGAGPYEQYFGPGTRLTVT.

This clone has a handful of counts. The rearrangement links TRBV2 to TRBJ2-1; 10 bases are a match to TRBD2. The V segment lost 7 bases and the J segment 6 bases; nucleotides outside the gene matches: 6. Germline V gene sequence: CDR1 SNHLY, CDR2 FYNNEI. The CDR3 runs 14 residues. The CDR3 sequence is CASTLAGDFNEQFF. For the CDR3, the DNA is TGTGCCAGCACTCTAGCGGGGGATTTCAATGAGCAGTTCTTC.